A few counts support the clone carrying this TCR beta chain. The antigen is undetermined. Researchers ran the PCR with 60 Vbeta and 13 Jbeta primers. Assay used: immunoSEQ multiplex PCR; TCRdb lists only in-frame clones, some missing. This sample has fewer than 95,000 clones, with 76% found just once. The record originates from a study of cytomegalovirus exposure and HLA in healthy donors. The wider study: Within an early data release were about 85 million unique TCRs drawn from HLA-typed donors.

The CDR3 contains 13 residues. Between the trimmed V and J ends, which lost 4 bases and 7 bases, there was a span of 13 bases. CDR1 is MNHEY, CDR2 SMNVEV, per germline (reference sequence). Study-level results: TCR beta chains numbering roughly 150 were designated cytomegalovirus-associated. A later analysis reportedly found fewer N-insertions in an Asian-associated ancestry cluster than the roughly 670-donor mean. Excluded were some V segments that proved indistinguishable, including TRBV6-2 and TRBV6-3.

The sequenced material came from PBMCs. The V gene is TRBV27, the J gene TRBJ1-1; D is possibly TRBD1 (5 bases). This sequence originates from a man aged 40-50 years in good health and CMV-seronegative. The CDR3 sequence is CASSYKPGYEAFF. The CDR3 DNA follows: TGTGCCAGCAGTTACAAACCAGGGTATGAAGCTTTCTTT.